This TCR beta chain was sequenced for a study of T cells in Graves' hyperthyroidism and ophthalmopathy. The wider study: Peripheral blood specimens were obtained at initial diagnosis, prior to any treatment.

Exclusion of patients followed from uncontrolled infection, other autoimmune disease, pregnancy or lactation. A word on this clonotype: The target antigen is unknown.

CDR3 size: 16 residues. Germline loops: CDR1 KGHSH, CDR2 LQKENI. Trimming pared 3 bases from V and 6 bases from J, leaving 17 bases between. Whole-study findings and limits: In blood, most of the thyroid clonotypes expanded above 0.001 were also present. A model built on 13 V-J features separated ophthalmopathy from stable hyperthyroidism.

The TCR beta CDR3 regions underwent amplification using RNA transcripts as the source. A set of HTBI primers served as the primers for a first-round RT-PCR of the TCR CDR3. Each CDR3 protein gets one entry after TCRdb re-called the multiplex PCR reads with MiXCR. The repertoire holds 300,000 to 450,000 distinct CDR3 sequences, around 20% seen once, with 40% in the top ten. V gene TRBV18 combines with J gene TRBJ2-2; the D gene is possibly TRBD1 (5 bases). The receptor comes from a man aged 18 to 29 with Graves' ophthalmopathy. Sequenced input: blood. The CDR3 here is CASSPTVQGSAGELFF. In DNA form, the CDR3 reads TGTGCCAGCTCACCGACGGTGCAGGGAAGTGCCGGGGAGCTGTTTTTT. Filled out from reference TRBV18 and TRBJ2-2, the complete variable domain reads NAGVMQNPRHLVRRRGQEARLRCSPMKGHSHVYWYRQLPEEGLKFMVYLQKENIIDESGMPKERFSAEFPKEGPSILRIQQVVRGDSAAYFCASSPTVQGSAGELFFGEGSRLTVL.